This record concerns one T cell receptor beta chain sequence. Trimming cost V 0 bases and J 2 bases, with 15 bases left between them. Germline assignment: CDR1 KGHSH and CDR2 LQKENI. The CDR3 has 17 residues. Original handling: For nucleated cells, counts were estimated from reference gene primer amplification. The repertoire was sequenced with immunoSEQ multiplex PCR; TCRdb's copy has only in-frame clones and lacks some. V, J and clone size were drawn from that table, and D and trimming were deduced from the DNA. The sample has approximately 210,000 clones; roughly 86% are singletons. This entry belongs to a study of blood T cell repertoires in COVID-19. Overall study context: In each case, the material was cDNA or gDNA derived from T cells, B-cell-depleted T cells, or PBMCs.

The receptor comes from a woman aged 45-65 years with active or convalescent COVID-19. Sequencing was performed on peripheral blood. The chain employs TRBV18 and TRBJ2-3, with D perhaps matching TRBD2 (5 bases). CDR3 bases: TGTGCCAGCTCACCACCGGGGTTGAGGGCCTTCACAGATACGCAGTATTTT. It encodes CASSPPGLRAFTDTQYF.